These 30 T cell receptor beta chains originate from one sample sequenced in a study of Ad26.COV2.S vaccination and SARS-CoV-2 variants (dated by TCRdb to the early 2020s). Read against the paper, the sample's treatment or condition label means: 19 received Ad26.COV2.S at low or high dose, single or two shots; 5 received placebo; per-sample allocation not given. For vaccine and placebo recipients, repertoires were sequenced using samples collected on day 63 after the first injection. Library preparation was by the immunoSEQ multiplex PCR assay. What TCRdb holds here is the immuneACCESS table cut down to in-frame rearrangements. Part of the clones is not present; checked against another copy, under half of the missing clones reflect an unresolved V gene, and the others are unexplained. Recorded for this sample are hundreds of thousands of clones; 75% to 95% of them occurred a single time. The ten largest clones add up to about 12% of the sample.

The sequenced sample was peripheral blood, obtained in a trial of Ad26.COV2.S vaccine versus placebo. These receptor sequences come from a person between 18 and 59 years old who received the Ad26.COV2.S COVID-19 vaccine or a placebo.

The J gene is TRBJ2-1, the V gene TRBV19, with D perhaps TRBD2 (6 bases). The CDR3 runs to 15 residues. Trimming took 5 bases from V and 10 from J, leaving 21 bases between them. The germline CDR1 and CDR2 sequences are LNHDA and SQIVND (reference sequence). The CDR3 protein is CASSPLRSEGWEQFF. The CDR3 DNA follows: TGTGCCAGTAGTCCTCTCCGATCGGAGGGTTGGGAGCAGTTCTTC.

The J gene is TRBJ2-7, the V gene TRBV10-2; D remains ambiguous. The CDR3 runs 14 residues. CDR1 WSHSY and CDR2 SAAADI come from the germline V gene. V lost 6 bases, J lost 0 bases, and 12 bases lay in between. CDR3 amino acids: CASRATQSSYEQYF. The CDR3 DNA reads TGCGCCAGCAGGGCCACTCAAAGCTCCTACGAGCAGTACTTC.

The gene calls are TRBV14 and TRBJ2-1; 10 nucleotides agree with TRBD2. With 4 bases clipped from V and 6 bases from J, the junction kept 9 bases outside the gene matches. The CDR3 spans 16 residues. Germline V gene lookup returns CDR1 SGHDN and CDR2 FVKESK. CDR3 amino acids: CASSPMLAGAGNEQFF. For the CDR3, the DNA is TGTGCCAGCAGCCCGATGCTAGCGGGAGCGGGCAATGAGCAGTTCTTC.

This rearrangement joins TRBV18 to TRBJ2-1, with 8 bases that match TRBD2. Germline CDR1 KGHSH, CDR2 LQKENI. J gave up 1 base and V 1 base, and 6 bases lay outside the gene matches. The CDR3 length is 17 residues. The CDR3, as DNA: TGTGCCAGCTCACCACTAAGCGGGAGAGGTTCCTACAATGAGCAGTTCTTC. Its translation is CASSPLSGRGSYNEQFF.

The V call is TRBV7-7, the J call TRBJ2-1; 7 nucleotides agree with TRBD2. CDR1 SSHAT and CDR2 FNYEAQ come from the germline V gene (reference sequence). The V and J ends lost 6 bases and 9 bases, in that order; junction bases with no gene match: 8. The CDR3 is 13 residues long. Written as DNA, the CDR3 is TGTGCCAGCAGGAAACTAGCGAATACTGAGCAGTTCTTC. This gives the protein CASRKLANTEQFF.

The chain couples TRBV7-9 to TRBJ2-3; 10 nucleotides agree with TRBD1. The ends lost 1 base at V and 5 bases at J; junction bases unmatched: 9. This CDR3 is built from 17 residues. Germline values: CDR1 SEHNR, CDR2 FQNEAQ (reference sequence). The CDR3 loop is CASSLDGGDRGKDTQYF. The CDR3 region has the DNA TGTGCCAGCAGCTTAGACGGGGGGGACAGGGGAAAAGATACGCAGTATTTT. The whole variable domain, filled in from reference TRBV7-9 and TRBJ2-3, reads DTGVSQNPRHKITKRGQNVTFRCDPISEHNRLYWYRQTLGQGPEFLTYFQNEAQLEKSRLLSDRFSAERPKGSFSTLEIQRTEQGDSAMYLCASSLDGGDRGKDTQYFGPGTRLTVL.

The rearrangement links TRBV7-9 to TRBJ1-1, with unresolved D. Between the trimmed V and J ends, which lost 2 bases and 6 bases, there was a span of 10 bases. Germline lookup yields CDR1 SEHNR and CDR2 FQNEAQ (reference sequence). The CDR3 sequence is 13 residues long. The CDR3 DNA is TGTGCCAGCAGCTTAATAGGCGCCCCTGAAGCTTTCTTT. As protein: CASSLIGAPEAFF.

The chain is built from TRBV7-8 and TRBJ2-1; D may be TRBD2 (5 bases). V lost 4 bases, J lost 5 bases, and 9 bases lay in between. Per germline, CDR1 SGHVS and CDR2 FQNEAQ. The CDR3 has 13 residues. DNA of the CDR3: TGTGCCAGCAGCTCAACTAGAGACAATGAGCAGTTCTTC. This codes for CASSSTRDNEQFF.

This CDR3 is CASSQERYQETQYF. DNA for the CDR3: TGCGCCAGCAGCCAAGAGCGGTACCAAGAGACCCAGTACTTC. The V and J genes are TRBV4-3 and TRBJ2-5; D gene unclear. CDR1 and CDR2 (germline): LGHNA, YSLEER. Trimming pared 0 bases from V and 0 bases from J, leaving 5 bases between. The CDR3 length is 14 residues.

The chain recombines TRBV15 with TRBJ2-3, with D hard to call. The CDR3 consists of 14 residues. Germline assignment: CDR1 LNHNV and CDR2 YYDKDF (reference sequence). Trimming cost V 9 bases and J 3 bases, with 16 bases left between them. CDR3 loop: CATILGPRTDTQYF. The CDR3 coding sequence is TGTGCCACTATTTTGGGTCCTCGGACAGATACGCAGTATTTT.

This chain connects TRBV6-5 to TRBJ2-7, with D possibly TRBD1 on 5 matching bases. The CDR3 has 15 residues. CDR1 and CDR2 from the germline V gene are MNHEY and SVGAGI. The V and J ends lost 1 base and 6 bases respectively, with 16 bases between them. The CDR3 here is CASSYFRQGTSEQYF. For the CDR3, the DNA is TGTGCCAGCAGTTACTTCAGGCAGGGTACGAGCGAGCAGTACTTC.

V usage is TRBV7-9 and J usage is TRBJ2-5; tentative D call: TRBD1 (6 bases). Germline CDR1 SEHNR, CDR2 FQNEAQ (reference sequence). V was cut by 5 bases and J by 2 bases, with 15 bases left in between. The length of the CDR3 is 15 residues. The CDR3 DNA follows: TGTGCCAGCAGCGGCGGGTGGACAGCACAAGAGACCCAGTACTTC. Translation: CASSGGWTAQETQYF.

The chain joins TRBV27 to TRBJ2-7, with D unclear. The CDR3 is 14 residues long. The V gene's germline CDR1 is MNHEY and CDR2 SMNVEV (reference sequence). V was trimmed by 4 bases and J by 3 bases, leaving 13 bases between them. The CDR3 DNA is TGTGCCAGCAGTTACTCCAAAGGCAGCTACGAGCAGTACTTC. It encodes CASSYSKGSYEQYF.

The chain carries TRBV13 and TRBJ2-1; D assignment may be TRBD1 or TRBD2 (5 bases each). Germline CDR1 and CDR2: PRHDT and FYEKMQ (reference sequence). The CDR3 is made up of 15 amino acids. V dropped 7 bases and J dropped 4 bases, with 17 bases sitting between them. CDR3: CASTWGDSGYNEQFF. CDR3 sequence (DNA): TGTGCCAGCACCTGGGGCGACAGCGGATACAATGAGCAGTTCTTC.

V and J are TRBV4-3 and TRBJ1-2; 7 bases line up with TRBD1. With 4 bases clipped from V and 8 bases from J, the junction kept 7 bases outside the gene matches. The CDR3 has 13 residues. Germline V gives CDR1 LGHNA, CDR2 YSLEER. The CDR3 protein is CASSLRTGRGYTF. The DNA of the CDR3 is TGCGCCAGCAGCCTCCGGACAGGAAGGGGCTACACCTTC.

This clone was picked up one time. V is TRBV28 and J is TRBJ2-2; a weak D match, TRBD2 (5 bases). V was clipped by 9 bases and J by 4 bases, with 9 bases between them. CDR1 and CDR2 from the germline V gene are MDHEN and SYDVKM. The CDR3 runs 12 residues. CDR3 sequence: CASQRGTGELFF. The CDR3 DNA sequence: TGTGCCAGTCAACGGGGCACCGGGGAGCTGTTTTTT.

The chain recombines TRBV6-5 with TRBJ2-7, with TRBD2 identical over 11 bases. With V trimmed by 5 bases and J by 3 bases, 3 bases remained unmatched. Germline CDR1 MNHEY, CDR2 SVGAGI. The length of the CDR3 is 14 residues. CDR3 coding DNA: TGTGCCAGCAGTCATCTAGCGGGAGGCTACGAGCAGTACTTC. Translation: CASSHLAGGYEQYF.

DNA of the CDR3: TGTGCCAGTAGTCAGGGGGGGGTTCCACGTTATCAGCCCCAGCATTTT. It translates to CASSQGGVPRYQPQHF. The V and J genes are TRBV19 and TRBJ1-5; 7 bases fit TRBD1. The CDR3 contains 16 residues. The ends lost 5 bases at V and 5 bases at J; junction bases unmatched: 12. CDR1 LNHDA and CDR2 SQIVND come from the germline V gene (reference sequence).

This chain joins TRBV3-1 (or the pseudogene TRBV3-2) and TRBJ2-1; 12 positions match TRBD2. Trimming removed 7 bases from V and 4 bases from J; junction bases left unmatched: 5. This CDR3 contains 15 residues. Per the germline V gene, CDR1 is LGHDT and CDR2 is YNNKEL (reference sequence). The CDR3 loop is CASTSGRAWYNEQFF. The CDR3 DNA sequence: TGTGCCAGCACTAGCGGGAGGGCCTGGTACAATGAGCAGTTCTTC.

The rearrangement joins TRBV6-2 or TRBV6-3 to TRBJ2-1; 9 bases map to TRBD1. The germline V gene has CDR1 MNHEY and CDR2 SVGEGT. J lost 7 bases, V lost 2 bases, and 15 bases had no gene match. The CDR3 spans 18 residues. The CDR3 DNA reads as TGTGCCAGCAGTTACATCGGGGCGGGACAGGGATCTTGGAATGAGCAGTTCTTC. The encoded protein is CASSYIGAGQGSWNEQFF.

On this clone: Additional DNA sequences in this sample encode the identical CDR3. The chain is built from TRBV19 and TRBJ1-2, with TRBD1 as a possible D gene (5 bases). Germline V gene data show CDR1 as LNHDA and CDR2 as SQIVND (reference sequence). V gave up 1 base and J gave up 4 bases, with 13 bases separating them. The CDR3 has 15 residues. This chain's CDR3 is CASSIAGTGGYGYTF. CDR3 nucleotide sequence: TGTGCCAGTAGTATAGCCGGGACGGGAGGCTATGGCTACACCTTC.

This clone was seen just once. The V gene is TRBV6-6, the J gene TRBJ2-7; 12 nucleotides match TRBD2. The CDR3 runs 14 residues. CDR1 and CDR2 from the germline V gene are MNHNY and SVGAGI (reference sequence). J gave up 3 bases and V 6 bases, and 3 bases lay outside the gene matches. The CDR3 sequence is CASSRTSGNYEQYF. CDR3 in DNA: TGTGCCAGCAGCAGGACTAGCGGGAACTACGAGCAGTACTTC.

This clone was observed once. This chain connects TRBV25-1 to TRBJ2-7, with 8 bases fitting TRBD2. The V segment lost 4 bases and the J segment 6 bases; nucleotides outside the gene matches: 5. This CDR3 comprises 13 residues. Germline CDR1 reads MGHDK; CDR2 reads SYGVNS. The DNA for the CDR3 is TGTGCCAGCAGTGCCAGCGGGAGAGGCGAGCAGTACTTC. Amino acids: CASSASGRGEQYF.

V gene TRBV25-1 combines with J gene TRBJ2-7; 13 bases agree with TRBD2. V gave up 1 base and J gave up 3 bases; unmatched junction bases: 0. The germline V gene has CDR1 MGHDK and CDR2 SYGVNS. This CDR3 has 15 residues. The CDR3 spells CASSEWTSGSYEQYF. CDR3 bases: TGTGCCAGCAGTGAATGGACTAGCGGGAGCTACGAGCAGTACTTC.

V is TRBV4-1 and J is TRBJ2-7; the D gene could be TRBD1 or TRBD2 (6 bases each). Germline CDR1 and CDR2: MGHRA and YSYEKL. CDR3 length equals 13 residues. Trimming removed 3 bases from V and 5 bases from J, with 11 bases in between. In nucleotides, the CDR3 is TGCGCCAGCAGCCACGCAGGGGAGGACGAGCAGTACTTC. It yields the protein CASSHAGEDEQYF.

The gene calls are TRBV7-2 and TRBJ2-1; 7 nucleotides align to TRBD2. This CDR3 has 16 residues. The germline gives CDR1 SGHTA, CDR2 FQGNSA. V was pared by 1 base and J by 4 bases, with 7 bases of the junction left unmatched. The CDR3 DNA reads TGTGCCAGCAGCTTAGTGTTAGCGGGCCCTTACAATGAGCAGTTCTTC. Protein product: CASSLVLAGPYNEQFF.

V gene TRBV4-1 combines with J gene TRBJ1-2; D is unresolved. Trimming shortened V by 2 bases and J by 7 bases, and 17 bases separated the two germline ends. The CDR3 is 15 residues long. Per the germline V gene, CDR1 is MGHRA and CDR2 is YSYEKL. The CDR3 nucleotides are TGCGCCAGCAGCCAAACCTTTGCGGCTCGGGGTGGCTACACCTTC. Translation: CASSQTFAARGGYTF.

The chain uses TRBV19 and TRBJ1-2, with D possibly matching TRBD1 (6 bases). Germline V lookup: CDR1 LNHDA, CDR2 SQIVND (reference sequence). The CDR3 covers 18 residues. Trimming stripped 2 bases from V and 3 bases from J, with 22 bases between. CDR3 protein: CASSIIGRTASLYYGYTF. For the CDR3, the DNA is TGTGCCAGTAGTATAATAGGCCGGACAGCTTCCCTTTACTATGGCTACACCTTC.

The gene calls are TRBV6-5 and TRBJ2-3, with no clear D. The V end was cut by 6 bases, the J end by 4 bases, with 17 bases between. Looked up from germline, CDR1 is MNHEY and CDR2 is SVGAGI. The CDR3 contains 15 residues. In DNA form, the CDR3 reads TGTGCCAGCAGACGCTATAAAGAAGGAGCAGATACGCAGTATTTT. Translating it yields CASRRYKEGADTQYF.

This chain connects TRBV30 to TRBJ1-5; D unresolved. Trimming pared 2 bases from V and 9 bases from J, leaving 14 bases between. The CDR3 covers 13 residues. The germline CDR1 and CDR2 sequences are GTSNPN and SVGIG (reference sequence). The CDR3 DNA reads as TGTGCCTGGAGTAGGGCCCAGTATGGGCCCCAGCATTTT. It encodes CAWSRAQYGPQHF.